The TCR beta chain under discussion was sequenced for a study of blood T cells in healthy people across ages (dated by TCRdb to between 2014 and 2016). The study in broad terms: In model experiments, template switching captured about one uniquely barcoded TCR beta cDNA molecule for every two T cells. The donors were split into four age groups: young (average about 15 years), middle-aged (around 40), aged (about 62) and long-lived (roughly 86). The study measured age-related changes in TCR beta repertoire diversity using deep sequencing normalized with unique cDNA molecular identifiers. For two donors (one aged 18 to 30 and one aged 80 or older), the study analyzed two additional independent replicas of 1 million unique cDNA reads from the same blood draw. To avoid experimental bias, donors of different ages were randomly spread across the sequencing lanes.

From its cysteine to its phenylalanine, the CDR3 spans 15 amino acids. The sequence is cut down to CDR3 DNA, 45 bases in frame from base 1. The V end loses 7 bases and the J end loses 2 bases, and a stretch of 13 bases separates them. Based on the germline V gene, the CDR1 and CDR2 sequences are SGHRS and YFSETQ. The 39 donors, aged about 6 to 95 years, were systemically healthy Caucasian individuals from Russia. Each donor gave ten milliliters of peripheral blood, collected into EDTA-treated Vacutainer tubes. Ficoll-Paque density-gradient centrifugation was used to isolate PBMCs, with at least 6 million obtained per sample. Total RNA, at least 6 micrograms per sample, was extracted from PBMCs with Trizol reagent. For every donor, flow cytometry on a PBMC aliquot measured the percentage of naive CD45RAhigh/CD27high T cells. This clonotype has more than one count but fewer than ten. Its target antigen remains unknown. No qualities accompany the bases; no much larger clone lies one base away.

The method behind the library was 5' RACE. The sequencer was an Illumina HiSeq 2500. The second PCR ran for roughly 7 to 11 cycles and used a J-beta primer mix along with a sample-barcoded 5' primer. A unique molecular identifier was introduced onto each TCR beta cDNA molecule by a template-switch 5' adaptor carrying 12 random nucleotides. At least 3 million CDR3-containing paired-end reads were obtained from each sample. The Mint cDNA synthesis kit, primed by a TRBC-specific oligonucleotide, was used to synthesize first-strand cDNA from all RNA. All cDNA was treated with uracil-DNA glycosylase and then went through a first 18-cycle PCR with the universal primers M1SS and BC2_uni_R. On the study's bioinformatics: For normalization, 1 million high-quality reads, each with a distinct molecular identifier, were randomly selected from each sample. Instead of being binned into consensus sequences, reads that shared molecular identifiers were thrown out. MiTCR, set to a Q25 quality threshold and the strictest error-elimination algorithm, was used for CDR3 identification, clonotype clustering and error correction. A nonparametric unseen species model using Euler transformation provided a lower-bound estimate of total TCR beta diversity. TCRdb handled the public reads itself, with Q25 trimming in fastp and clone calling in MiXCR, and kept productive beta chains. When rows share a CDR3 protein, they turn into one entry using the most common DNA and genes. The V and J calls and clone size are TCRdb's, not the authors'. The sample profile shows 650,000 to 1,000,000 distinct CDR3 sequences; roughly 34% of them were found once. The ten largest make up approximately 13% of the sample.

What the study reported, not specific to this receptor: The percentage of naive T cells measured by flow cytometry correlated strongly with observed TCR beta diversity. Because donor CMV infection status was unknown, age-related changes in expanded clonotypes were potentially confounded. Compared with the aged group, the long-lived group had more naive CD4+ T cells, fewer expanded clones and increased TCR diversity, suggesting age selection. Estimates of total diversity based on one million sequenced T cells were regarded as lower bounds and as underestimates. Conclusive comparison of naive and antigen-experienced compartments was prevented by the profiling of bulk unsorted PBMCs. Observed TCR beta diversity per million T cells fell roughly linearly with age, and a significant reduction was already apparent by age roughly 40.

Specimen: blood. The V and J segments used are TRBV5-1 and TRBJ2-6; the D gene is perhaps TRBD1 or TRBD2, as each covers 6 bases. The clonotype originates from a man between 18 and 35 years old in good health. This receptor carries the CDR3 CASGGTPTGANVLTF. The nucleotide sequence reads TGCGCCAGCGGAGGGACACCCACTGGGGCCAACGTCCTGACTTTC.